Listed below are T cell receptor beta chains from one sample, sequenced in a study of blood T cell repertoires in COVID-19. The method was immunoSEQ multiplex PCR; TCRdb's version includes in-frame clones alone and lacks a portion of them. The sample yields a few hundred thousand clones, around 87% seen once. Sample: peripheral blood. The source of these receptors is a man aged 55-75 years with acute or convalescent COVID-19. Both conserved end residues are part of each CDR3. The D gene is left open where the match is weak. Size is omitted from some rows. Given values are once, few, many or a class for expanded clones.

CDR3aa: CASRLSGGASYEQYF
CDR3nt: TGTGCCAGCAGACTTAGCGGGGGGGCCTCCTACGAGCAGTACTTC
abundance: NA
d_gene: TRBD2
v_gene: TRBV11-2
j_gene: TRBJ2-7

CDR3aa: CASSETGSPNTEAFF
CDR3nt: TGTGCCAGCTCCGAAACCGGGAGCCCAAACACTGAAGCTTTCTTT
abundance: NA
d_gene: NA
v_gene: TRBV6-6
j_gene: TRBJ1-1

CDR3aa: CASSLVAGGYEQYF
CDR3nt: TGTGCCAGCAGCTTAGTAGCGGGGGGCTACGAGCAGTACTTC
abundance: NA
d_gene: TRBD2
v_gene: TRBV11-2
j_gene: TRBJ2-7

CDR3aa: CASSLVSTGTDTQYF
CDR3nt: TGCGCCAGCAGCTTGGTTTCGACTGGCACAGATACGCAGTATTTT
abundance: NA
d_gene: NA
v_gene: TRBV5-1
j_gene: TRBJ2-3

CDR3aa: CASSFRRAGVGTEAFF
CDR3nt: TGTGCCAGCAGCTTCCGTCGGGCAGGGGTTGGGACTGAAGCTTTCTTT
abundance: NA
d_gene: NA
v_gene: TRBV7-2
j_gene: TRBJ1-1

CDR3aa: CASSHQQGRIYSYEQYF
CDR3nt: TGTGCCAGCAGTCACCAACAGGGGCGAATCTACTCCTACGAGCAGTACTTC
abundance: few
d_gene: TRBD1
v_gene: TRBV27
j_gene: TRBJ2-7

CDR3aa: CASSFIRRGGLYEQYF
CDR3nt: TGTGCCAGCAGTTTTATTAGACGGGGGGGCCTGTACGAGCAGTACTTC
abundance: NA
d_gene: TRBD2
v_gene: TRBV27
j_gene: TRBJ2-7

CDR3aa: CASSLEGLAGERYEQYF
CDR3nt: TGTGCCAGCAGCTTAGAGGGACTAGCGGGGGAGCGGTACGAGCAGTACTTC
abundance: NA
d_gene: TRBD2
v_gene: TRBV11-3
j_gene: TRBJ2-7

CDR3aa: CASSFPGLAGGRNEQFF
CDR3nt: TGTGCCAGCTCATTCCCGGGACTAGCGGGGGGGCGCAATGAGCAGTTCTTC
abundance: NA
d_gene: TRBD2
v_gene: TRBV18
j_gene: TRBJ2-1

CDR3aa: CASSQDRGIPGNTIYF
CDR3nt: TGTGCCAGCAGCCAAGATAGAGGAATTCCTGGAAACACCATATATTTT
abundance: NA
d_gene: NA
v_gene: TRBV4-2
j_gene: TRBJ1-3

CDR3aa: CASSPNRGQGNEKLFF
CDR3nt: TGTGCCAGCAGCCCAAACAGGGGGCAGGGTAATGAAAAACTGTTTTTT
abundance: NA
d_gene: TRBD1
v_gene: TRBV28
j_gene: TRBJ1-4

CDR3aa: CASSLQTGDTEAFF
CDR3nt: TGCGCCAGCAGCCTCCAGACAGGGGACACTGAAGCTTTCTTT
abundance: NA
d_gene: TRBD1
v_gene: TRBV5-1
j_gene: TRBJ1-1

CDR3aa: CASSLKAGTGANTGELFF
CDR3nt: TGTGCCAGCAGCTTAAAGGCCGGGACAGGAGCTAACACCGGGGAGCTGTTTTTT
abundance: once
d_gene: TRBD1
v_gene: TRBV7-3
j_gene: TRBJ2-2

CDR3aa: CASSVDGGTGVNEQYF
CDR3nt: TGTGCCAGCAGCGTAGACGGAGGGACAGGGGTCAACGAGCAGTACTTC
abundance: NA
d_gene: TRBD1
v_gene: TRBV9
j_gene: TRBJ2-7

CDR3aa: CASSLVGQSSYNEQFF
CDR3nt: TGTGCCAGCAGCTTAGTCGGACAGTCCTCCTACAATGAGCAGTTCTTC
abundance: NA
d_gene: NA
v_gene: TRBV11-3
j_gene: TRBJ2-1

CDR3aa: CASSPGQIGAEAFF
CDR3nt: TGTGCCAGCAGTCCGGGACAGATAGGAGCTGAAGCTTTCTTT
abundance: NA
d_gene: TRBD1
v_gene: TRBV6-1
j_gene: TRBJ1-1

CDR3aa: CASSQTGGLGNQPQHF
CDR3nt: TGTGCCAGCAGCCAAACAGGGGGCTTGGGCAATCAGCCCCAGCATTTT
abundance: NA
d_gene: TRBD1
v_gene: TRBV14
j_gene: TRBJ1-5

CDR3aa: CAISGGEDTQYF
CDR3nt: TGTGCGATTAGCGGGGGGGAAGATACGCAGTATTTT
abundance: NA
d_gene: TRBD2
v_gene: TRBV4-2
j_gene: TRBJ2-3

CDR3aa: CASRDRFPGNTIYF
CDR3nt: TGTGCCAGCAGGGACAGGTTCCCTGGAAACACCATATATTTT
abundance: NA
d_gene: TRBD1
v_gene: TRBV6-5
j_gene: TRBJ1-3

CDR3aa: CASSLGQGTAFF
CDR3nt: TGTGCCAGCAGCTTGGGTCAGGGGACGGCTTTCTTT
abundance: NA
d_gene: NA
v_gene: TRBV5-5
j_gene: TRBJ1-1

CDR3aa: CASSSAPQGRDEQYF
CDR3nt: TGTGCCAGCAGCTCAGCTCCACAGGGGAGAGACGAGCAGTACTTC
abundance: NA
d_gene: TRBD1
v_gene: TRBV7-3
j_gene: TRBJ2-7

CDR3aa: CASSLGGTVGAYEQYF
CDR3nt: TGTGCCAGCAGTTTAGGCGGGACAGTAGGAGCCTACGAGCAGTACTTC
abundance: NA
d_gene: NA
v_gene: TRBV28
j_gene: TRBJ2-7

CDR3aa: CASSLSTSGGASGTDTQYF
CDR3nt: TGTGCCAGCAGCTTATCCACTAGCGGGGGGGCCTCTGGCACAGATACGCAGTATTTT
abundance: NA
d_gene: TRBD2
v_gene: TRBV11-2
j_gene: TRBJ2-3